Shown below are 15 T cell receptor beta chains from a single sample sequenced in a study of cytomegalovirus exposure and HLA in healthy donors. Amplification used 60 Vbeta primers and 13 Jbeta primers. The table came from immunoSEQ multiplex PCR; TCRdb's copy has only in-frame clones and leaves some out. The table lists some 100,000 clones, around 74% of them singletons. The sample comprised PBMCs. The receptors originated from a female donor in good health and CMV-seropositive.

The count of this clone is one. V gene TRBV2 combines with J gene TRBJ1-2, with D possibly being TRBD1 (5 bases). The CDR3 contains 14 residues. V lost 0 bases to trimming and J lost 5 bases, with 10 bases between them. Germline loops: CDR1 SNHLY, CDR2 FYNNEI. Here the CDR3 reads CASSEAPRDYGYTF. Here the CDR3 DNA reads TGTGCCAGCAGTGAAGCCCCCAGGGATTATGGCTACACCTTC.

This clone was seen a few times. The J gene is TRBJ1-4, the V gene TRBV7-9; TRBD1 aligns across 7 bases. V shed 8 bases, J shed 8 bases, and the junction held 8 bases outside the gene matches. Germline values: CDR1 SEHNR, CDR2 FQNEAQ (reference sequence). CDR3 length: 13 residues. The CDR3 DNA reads TGTGCCAGCCCAGGGACAGTAGGGGAAAAACTGTTTTTT. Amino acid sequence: CASPGTVGEKLFF.

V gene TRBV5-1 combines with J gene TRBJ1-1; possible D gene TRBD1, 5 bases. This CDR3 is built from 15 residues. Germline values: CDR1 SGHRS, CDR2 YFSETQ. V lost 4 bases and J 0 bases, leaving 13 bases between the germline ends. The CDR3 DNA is TGCGCCAGCAGCCCTCGGGGGGGAATGAACACTGAAGCTTTCTTT. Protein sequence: CASSPRGGMNTEAFF.

The CDR3 here is CASSPEVGQGETF. The DNA for the CDR3 is TGCGCCAGCAGCCCGGAGGTGGGACAGGGGGAAACCTTC. The V gene is TRBV4-3, the J gene TRBJ1-2, with 11 positions matching TRBD1. The CDR3 totals 13 residues. Germline-derived CDR1 and CDR2 are LGHNA and YSLEER. Trimming removed 4 bases from V and 14 bases from J; junction bases left unmatched: 9.

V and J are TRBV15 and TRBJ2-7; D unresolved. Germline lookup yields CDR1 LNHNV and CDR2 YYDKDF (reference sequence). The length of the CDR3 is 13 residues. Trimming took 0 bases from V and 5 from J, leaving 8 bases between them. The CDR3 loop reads CATSRDVADEQYF. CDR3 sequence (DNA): TGTGCCACCAGCAGAGATGTGGCGGACGAGCAGTACTTC. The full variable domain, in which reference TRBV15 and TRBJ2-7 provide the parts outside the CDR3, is DAMVIQNPRYQVTQFGKPVTLSCSQTLNHNVMYWYQQKSSQAPKLLFHYYDKDFNNEADTPDNFQSRRPNTSFCFLDIRSPGLGDTAMYLCATSRDVADEQYFGPGTRLTVT.

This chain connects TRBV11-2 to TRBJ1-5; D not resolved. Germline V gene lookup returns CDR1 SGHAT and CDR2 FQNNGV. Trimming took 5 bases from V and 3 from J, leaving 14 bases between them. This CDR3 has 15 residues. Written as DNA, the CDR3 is TGTGCCAGCAGCAAGGGCGGGCAGCTCAATCAGCCCCAGCATTTT. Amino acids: CASSKGGQLNQPQHF.

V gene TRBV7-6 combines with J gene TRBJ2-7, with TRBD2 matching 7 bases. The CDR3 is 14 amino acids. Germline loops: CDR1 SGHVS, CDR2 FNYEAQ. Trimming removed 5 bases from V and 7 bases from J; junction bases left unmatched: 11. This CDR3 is CASSPTSPRGEQYF. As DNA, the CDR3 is TGTGCCAGCAGCCCGACTAGCCCCCGGGGGGAGCAGTACTTC. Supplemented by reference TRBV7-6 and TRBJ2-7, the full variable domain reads GAGVSQSPRYKVTKRGQDVALRCDPISGHVSLYWYRQALGQGPEFLTYFNYEAQQDKSGLPNDRFSAERPEGSISTLTIQRTEQRDSAMYRCASSPTSPRGEQYFGPGTRLTVT.

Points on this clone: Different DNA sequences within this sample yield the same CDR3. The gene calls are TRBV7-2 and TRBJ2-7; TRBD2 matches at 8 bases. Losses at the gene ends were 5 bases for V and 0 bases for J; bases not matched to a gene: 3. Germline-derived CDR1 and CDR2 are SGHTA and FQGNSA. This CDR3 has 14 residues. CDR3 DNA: TGTGCCAGCAGCCTTACTAGCGGCTCCTACGAGCAGTACTTC. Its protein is CASSLTSGSYEQYF.

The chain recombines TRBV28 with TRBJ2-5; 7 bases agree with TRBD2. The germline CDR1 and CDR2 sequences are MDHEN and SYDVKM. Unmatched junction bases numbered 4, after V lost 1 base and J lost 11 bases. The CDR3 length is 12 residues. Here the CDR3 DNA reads TGTGCCAGCAGTTTATTACGGGGGGAGCAGTACTTC. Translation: CASSLLRGEQYF.

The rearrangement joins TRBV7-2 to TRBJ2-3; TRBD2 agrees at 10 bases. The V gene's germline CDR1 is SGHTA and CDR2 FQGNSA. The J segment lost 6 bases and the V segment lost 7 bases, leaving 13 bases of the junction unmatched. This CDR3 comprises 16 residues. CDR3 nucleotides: TGTGCCAGCAACATAGCGGGAGCGGGAGGGCGGGATACGCAGTATTTT. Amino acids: CASNIAGAGGRDTQYF.

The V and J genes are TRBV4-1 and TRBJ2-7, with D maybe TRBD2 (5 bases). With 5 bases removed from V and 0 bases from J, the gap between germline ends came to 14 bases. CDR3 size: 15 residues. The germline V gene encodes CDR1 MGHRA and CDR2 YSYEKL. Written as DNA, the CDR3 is TGCGCCAGCAGCGCGAACCCTAGCATCTCCTACGAGCAGTACTTC. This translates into CASSANPSISYEQYF.

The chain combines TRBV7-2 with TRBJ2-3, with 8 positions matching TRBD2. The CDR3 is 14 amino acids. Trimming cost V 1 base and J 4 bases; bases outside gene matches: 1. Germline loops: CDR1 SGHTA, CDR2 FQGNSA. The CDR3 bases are TGTGCCAGCAGCTTAGGAGCGGGGGCAGATACGCAGTATTTT. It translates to CASSLGAGADTQYF.

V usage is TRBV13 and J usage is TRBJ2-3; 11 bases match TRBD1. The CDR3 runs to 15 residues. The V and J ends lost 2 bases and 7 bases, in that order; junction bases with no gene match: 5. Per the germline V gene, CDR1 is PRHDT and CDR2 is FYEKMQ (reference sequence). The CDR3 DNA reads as TGTGCCAGCAGCTTAACCGGGACAGGGGGACATACGCAGTATTTT. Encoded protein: CASSLTGTGGHTQYF.

CDR3 nucleotide sequence: TGTGCCAGCAGCTTTAGGACAGGGGGCACTGAAGCTTTCTTT. Translated: CASSFRTGGTEAFF. This chain uses TRBV5-8 with TRBJ1-1, with 10 bases identical to TRBD1. Germline V gives CDR1 SGHTS, CDR2 YDEGEE. The ends lost 2 bases at V and 4 bases at J; junction bases unmatched: 2. The CDR3 covers 14 residues.

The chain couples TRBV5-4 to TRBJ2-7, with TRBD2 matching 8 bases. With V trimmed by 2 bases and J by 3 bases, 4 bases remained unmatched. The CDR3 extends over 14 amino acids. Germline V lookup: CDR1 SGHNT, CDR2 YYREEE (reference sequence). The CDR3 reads CASSFGTRGYEQYF. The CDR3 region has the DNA TGTGCCAGCAGCTTCGGGACTAGGGGCTACGAGCAGTACTTC.